This T cell receptor (beta chain) was recovered during a study of OX40 agonist ivuxolimab in advanced cancers. Libraries were prepared by immunoSEQ multiplex PCR; TCRdb keeps only in-frame clonotypes and omits some of them. Among fewer than 90,000 clones listed, approximately 86% were seen once. Per the germline V gene, CDR1 is WSHSY and CDR2 is SAAADI. The length of the CDR3 is 13 residues. Trimming pared 7 bases from V and 4 bases from J, leaving 11 bases between. The V gene is TRBV10-2, the J gene TRBJ2-1; possibly TRBD1 for D (6 bases). The sequencing used CD4+ or CD8+ T cells sorted from blood, collected in a trial of the OX40 agonist ivuxolimab. The receptor was derived from an adult with an advanced solid tumor such as melanoma, head and neck, liver or kidney cancer. In nucleotides, the CDR3 is TGCGCCAGCACCCCGGACAGATACAATGAGCAGTTCTTC. This sequence encodes CASTPDRYNEQFF.